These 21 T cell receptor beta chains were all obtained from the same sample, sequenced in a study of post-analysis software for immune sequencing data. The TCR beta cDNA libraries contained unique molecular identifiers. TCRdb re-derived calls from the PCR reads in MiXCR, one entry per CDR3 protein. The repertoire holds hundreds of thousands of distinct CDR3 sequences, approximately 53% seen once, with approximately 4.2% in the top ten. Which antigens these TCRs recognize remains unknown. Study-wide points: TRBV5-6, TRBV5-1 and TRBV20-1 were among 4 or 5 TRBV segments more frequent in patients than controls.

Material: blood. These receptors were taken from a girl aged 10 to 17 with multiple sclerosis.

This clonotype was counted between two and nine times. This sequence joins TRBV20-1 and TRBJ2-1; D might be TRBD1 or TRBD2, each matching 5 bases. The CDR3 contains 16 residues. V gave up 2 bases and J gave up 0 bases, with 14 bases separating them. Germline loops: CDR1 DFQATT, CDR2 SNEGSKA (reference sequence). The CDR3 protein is CSARIRDRRSYNEQFF. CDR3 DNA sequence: TGCAGTGCTAGAATTCGGGACCGTCGCTCCTACAATGAGCAGTTCTTC.

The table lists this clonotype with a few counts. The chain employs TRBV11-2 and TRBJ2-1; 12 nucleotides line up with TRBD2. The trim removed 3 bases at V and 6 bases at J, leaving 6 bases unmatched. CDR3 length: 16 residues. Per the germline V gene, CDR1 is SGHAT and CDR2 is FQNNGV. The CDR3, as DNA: TGTGCCAGCAGCTTTTCCCTAGCGGGAGGGCTCAATGAGCAGTTCTTC. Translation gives CASSFSLAGGLNEQFF.

DNA of the CDR3: TGCGCCAGCAGCTCACTAGCGCATAGCTCCTACAATGAGCAGTTCTTC. It encodes CASSSLAHSSYNEQFF. This rearrangement joins TRBV5-1 to TRBJ2-1; 7 bases are a match to TRBD2. The trim removed 3 bases at V and 0 bases at J, leaving 6 bases unmatched. Germline CDR1 reads SGHRS; CDR2 reads YFSETQ. The CDR3 sequence is 16 residues long.

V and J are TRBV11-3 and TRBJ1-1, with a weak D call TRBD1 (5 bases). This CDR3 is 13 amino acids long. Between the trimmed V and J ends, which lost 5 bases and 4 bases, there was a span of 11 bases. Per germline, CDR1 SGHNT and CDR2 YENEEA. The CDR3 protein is CASSVGPSTEAFF. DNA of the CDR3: TGTGCCAGCAGCGTGGGGCCCTCCACTGAAGCTTTCTTT. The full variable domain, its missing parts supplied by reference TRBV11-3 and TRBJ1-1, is EAGVVQSPRYKIIEKKQPVAFWCNPISGHNTLYWYLQNLGQGPELLIRYENEEAVDDSQLPKDRFSAERLKGVDSTLKIQPAELGDSAVYLCASSVGPSTEAFFGQGTRLTVV.

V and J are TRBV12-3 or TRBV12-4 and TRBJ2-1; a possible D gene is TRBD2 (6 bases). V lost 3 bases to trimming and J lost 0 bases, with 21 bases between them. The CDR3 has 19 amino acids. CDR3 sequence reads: CASSFDLGGGGSSYNEQFF. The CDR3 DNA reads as TGTGCCAGCAGTTTCGACCTTGGAGGCGGAGGGAGCTCCTACAATGAGCAGTTCTTC.

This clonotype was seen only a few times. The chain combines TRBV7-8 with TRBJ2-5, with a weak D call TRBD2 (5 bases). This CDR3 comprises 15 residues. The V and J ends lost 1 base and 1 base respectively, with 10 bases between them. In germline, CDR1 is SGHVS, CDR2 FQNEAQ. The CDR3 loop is CASSLGRRLQETQYF. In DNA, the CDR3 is TGTGCCAGCAGCTTAGGGAGGCGTCTCCAAGAGACCCAGTACTTC.

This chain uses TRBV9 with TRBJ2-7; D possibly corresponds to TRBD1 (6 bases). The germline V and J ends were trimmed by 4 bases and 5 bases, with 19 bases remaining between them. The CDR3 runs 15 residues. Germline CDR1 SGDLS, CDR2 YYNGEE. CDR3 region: CASSNTGTKGNEQYF. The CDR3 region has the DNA TGTGCCAGCAGCAACACGGGGACAAAAGGAAACGAGCAGTACTTC.

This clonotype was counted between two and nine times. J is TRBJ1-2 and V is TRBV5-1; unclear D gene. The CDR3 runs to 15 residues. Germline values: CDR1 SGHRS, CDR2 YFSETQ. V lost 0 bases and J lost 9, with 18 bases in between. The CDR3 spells CASSLGSRNGFSYTF. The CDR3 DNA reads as TGCGCCAGCAGCTTGGGTAGCCGGAATGGTTTTAGCTACACCTTC.

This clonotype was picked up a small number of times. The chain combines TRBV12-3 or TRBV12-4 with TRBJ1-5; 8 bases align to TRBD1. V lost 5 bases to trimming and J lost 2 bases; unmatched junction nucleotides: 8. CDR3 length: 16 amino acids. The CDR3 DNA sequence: TGTGCCAGCAGTCCTCAGGGGGCGCGTGGCAATCAGCCCCAGCATTTT. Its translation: CASSPQGARGNQPQHF.

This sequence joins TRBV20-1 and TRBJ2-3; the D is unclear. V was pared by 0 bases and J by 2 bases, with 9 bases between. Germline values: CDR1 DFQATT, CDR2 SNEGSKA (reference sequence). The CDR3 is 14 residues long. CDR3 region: CSARDGQFTDTQYF. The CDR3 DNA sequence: TGCAGTGCTAGAGATGGTCAGTTCACAGATACGCAGTATTTT.

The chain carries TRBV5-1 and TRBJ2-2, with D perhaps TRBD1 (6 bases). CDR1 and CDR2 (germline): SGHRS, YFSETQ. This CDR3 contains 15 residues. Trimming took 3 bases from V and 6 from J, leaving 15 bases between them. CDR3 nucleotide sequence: TGCGCCAGCAGCTCGGAGCAGGGGAAGGCCGGGGAGCTGTTTTTT. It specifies CASSSEQGKAGELFF.

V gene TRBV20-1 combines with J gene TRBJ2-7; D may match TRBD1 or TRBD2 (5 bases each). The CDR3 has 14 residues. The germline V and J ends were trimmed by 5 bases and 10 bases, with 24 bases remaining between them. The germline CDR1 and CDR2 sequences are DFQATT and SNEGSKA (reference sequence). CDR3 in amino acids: CSAVPRGPGGVQYF. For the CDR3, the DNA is TGCAGTGCTGTCCCGAGGGGCCCAGGAGGAGTCCAGTACTTC.

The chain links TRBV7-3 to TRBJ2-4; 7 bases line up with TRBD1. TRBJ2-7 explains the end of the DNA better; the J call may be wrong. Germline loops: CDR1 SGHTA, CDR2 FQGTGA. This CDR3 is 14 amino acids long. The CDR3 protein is CASSLGQAPYEQYF. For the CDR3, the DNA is TGTGCCAGCAGCTTAGGACAGGCGCCCTACGAGCAGTACTTC.

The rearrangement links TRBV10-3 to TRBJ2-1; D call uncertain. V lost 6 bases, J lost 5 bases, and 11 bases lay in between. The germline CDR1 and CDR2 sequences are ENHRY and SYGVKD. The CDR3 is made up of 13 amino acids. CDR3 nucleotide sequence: TGTGCCATCAGATCCGGGCCTGACAATGAGCAGTTCTTC. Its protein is CAIRSGPDNEQFF.

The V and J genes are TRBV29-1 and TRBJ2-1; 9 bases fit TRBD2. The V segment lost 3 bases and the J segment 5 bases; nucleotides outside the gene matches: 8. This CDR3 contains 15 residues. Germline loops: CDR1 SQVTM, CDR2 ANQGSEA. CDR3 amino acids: CSVDPGRGGDNEQFF. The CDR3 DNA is TGCAGCGTTGATCCGGGGCGGGGGGGCGACAATGAGCAGTTCTTC.

CDR3 in amino acids: CATSRDWSEQYF. CDR3 coding DNA: TGTGCCACCAGCAGAGATTGGTCAGAGCAGTACTTC. The V gene is TRBV15, the J gene TRBJ2-7, with no clear D. V dropped 0 bases and J dropped 7 bases, with 7 bases sitting between them. The CDR3 runs 12 residues. Germline V gives CDR1 LNHNV, CDR2 YYDKDF (reference sequence).

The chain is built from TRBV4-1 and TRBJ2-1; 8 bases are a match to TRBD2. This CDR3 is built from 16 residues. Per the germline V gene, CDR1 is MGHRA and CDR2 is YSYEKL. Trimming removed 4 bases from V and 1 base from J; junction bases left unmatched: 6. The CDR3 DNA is TGCGCCAGCAGCCCCGCGGGGGGCCCTTCCTACAATGAGCAGTTCTTC. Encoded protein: CASSPAGGPSYNEQFF.

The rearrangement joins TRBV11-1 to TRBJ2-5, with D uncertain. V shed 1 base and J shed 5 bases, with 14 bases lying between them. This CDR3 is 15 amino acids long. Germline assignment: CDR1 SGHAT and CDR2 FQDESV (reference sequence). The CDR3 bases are TGTGCCAGCAGCTTAGGGACCCTAAGCGAGGAGACCCAGTACTTC. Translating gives CASSLGTLSEETQYF.

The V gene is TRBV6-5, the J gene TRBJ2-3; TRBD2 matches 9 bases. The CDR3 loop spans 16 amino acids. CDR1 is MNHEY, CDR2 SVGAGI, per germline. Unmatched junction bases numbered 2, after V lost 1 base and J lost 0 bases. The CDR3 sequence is CASSYLAGVSTDTQYF. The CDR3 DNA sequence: TGTGCCAGCAGTTACTTAGCGGGAGTGAGCACAGATACGCAGTATTTT.

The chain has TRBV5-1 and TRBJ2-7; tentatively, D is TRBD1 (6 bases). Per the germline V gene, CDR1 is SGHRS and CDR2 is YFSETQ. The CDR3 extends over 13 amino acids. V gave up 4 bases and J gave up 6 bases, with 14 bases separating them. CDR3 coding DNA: TGCGCCAGCAGCGAGGCAGGGGCCCTCGAGCAGTACTTC. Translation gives CASSEAGALEQYF.

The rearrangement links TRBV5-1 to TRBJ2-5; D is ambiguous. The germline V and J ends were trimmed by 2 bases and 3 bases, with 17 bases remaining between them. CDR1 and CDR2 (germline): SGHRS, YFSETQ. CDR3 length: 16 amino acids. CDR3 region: CASSFSNSGRKETQYF. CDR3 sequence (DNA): TGCGCCAGCAGCTTCAGTAACTCTGGACGGAAAGAGACCCAGTACTTC.